These T cell receptor beta chains were read from a single sample in a study of shared clonotypes between healthy human individuals. Profiled with immunoSEQ multiplex PCR; TCRdb holds only in-frame clones, not every one. The sample lists about 1,900,000 clones; just under 95% were seen once. Sequenced: naive CD8+ T cells sorted from blood. The receptor set was obtained from a man aged 18 to 30 in good health. CDR3s include the opening cysteine and the closing phenylalanine or tryptophan. A D gene is named only where the DNA matches it firmly. Size tells how often a clone was seen (once, few, many) or the class of an expanded clone, and some rows leave it out.

>TRBJ2-5|NA|NA|TRBV7-9
TGTGCCAGCAGCCCCACGGATCCAGGGATGGAGACCCAGTACTTC
CASSPTDPGMETQYF
>TRBJ1-2|NA|once|TRBV27
TGTGCCAGCAGTGCCCATCCGGGGGACTCCTATGGCTACACCTTC
CASSAHPGDSYGYTF
>TRBJ2-7|TRBD1|NA|TRBV7-2
TGTGCCAGCAGCGTCAGAGGGGGCGACAGGGACGAGCAGTACTTC
CASSVRGGDRDEQYF
>TRBJ2-7|TRBD1|NA|TRBV13
TGTGCCAGCAGCCCCGGACAGGGTGGGTACGAGCAGTACTTC
CASSPGQGGYEQYF
>TRBJ2-5|NA|NA|TRBV2
TGTGCCAGCAGTGTAGATTCTGGTGGGCCTAGGGACTTC
CASSVDSGGPRDF
>TRBJ1-1|NA|NA|TRBV19
TGTGCCAGTAGTATAGATTTCAGGCCGAACACTGAAGCTTTCTTT
CASSIDFRPNTEAFF
>TRBJ1-4|NA|NA|TRBV7-8
TGTGCCAGCAGCGAGGGGGCAACTAATGAAAAACTGTTTTTT
CASSEGATNEKLFF
>TRBJ2-7|NA|NA|TRBV27
TGTGCCAGCAGTTTACGAAGCGGGGAGCAGTACTTC
CASSLRSGEQYF
>TRBJ2-7|NA|once|TRBV4-1
TGCGCCAGCAGCTGGGACGGAACATCCTACGAGCAGTACTTC
CASSWDGTSYEQYF
>TRBJ2-1|NA|NA|TRBV9
TGTGCCAGCAGCGTAGGTACAGCTATAGGGAATGAGCAGTTCTTC
CASSVGTAIGNEQFF
>TRBJ1-1|TRBD1|once|TRBV5-1
TGCGCCAGCAGCTTGGGACAGGGGACAATGAACACTGAAGCTTTCTTT
CASSLGQGTMNTEAFF
>TRBJ2-7|NA|few|TRBV4-1
TGCGCCAGCAGCCAAGATGCAGGGTCCTACGAGCAGTACTTC
CASSQDAGSYEQYF
>TRBJ2-5|NA|NA|TRBV6-5
TGTGCCAGCAGTGGGGGACATCAAGAGACCCAGTACTTC
CASSGGHQETQYF
>TRBJ1-5|NA|NA|TRBV7-9
TGTGCCAGCAGCCCTACAGGTCCGGGCGAGCCCCAGCATTTT
CASSPTGPGEPQHF
>TRBJ1-6|NA|NA|TRBV28
TGTGCCAGCACCCCGACCGGGGTCGGTTCACCCCTCCACTTT
CASTPTGVGSPLHF
>TRBJ2-7|TRBD1|NA|TRBV5-6
TGTGCCAGCAGCCCGCCTTCGACAGGGGCCTACGAGCAGTACTTC
CASSPPSTGAYEQYF
>TRBJ1-5|NA|NA|TRBV19
TGTGCCAGTAGTATATTCGGGTATGGCAATCAGCCCCAGCATTTT
CASSIFGYGNQPQHF
>TRBJ2-5|TRBD1|NA|TRBV11-3
TGTGCCAGCAGCTTAGCTCCAGGGGGCGTGGAGACCCAGTACTTC
CASSLAPGGVETQYF
>TRBJ2-1|NA|NA|TRBV6-1
TGTGCCAGCAGGGACAGTTACAATGAGCAGTTCTTC
CASRDSYNEQFF
>TRBJ2-3|NA|NA|TRBV27
TGTGCCAGCAGTTTGGGTTCGTCTAGCACAGATACGCAGTATTTT
CASSLGSSSTDTQYF
>TRBJ2-3|TRBD2|NA|TRBV13
TGTGCCAGCAGCTTATATACCGGGACTAGCGGGAGTATAGACCCCACAGATACGCAGTATTTT
CASSLYTGTSGSIDPTDTQYF
>TRBJ2-7|NA|NA|TRBV11-2
TGTGCCAGCAGCGTGGGACACCCCTACGAGCAGTACTTC
CASSVGHPYEQYF
>TRBJ2-7|NA|NA|TRBV7-9
TGTGCCAGCAGCCGGACAGAAGCCTACGAGCAGTACTTC
CASSRTEAYEQYF
>TRBJ2-1|NA|NA|TRBV7-9
TGTGCCAGCAGCTTATACTCTAGCCCCTACAATGAGCAGTTCTTC
CASSLYSSPYNEQFF
>TRBJ1-1|TRBD1|NA|TRBV28
TGTGCCAGCAGTTTACCCACCGTGATGGAGGGGGCGTACACTGAAGCTTTCTTT
CASSLPTVMEGAYTEAFF